Below, 23 T cell receptor beta chains from the same sample are listed, as sequenced in a study of blood T cell repertoires in COVID-19. Sequencing used immunoSEQ multiplex PCR; TCRdb keeps in-frame clones, though not all of them. The profile covers roughly 190,000 clones, with around 82% appearing a single time and around 17% taken by the ten largest. Sequenced input: PBMCs or T cells enriched from blood (not recorded which). The receptor set was obtained from a woman between 50 and 59 years old with acute COVID-19.

This clone was detected only once. The rearrangement uses TRBV7-8 and TRBJ2-5; 7 bases are shared with TRBD2. Germline CDR1 reads SGHVS; CDR2 reads FQNEAQ. V trimming: 5 bases; J trimming: 1 base; junction bases outside the gene matches: 4. This CDR3 region has 14 residues. The chain's CDR3 is CASSPSGGQETQYF. The CDR3 region has the DNA TGTGCCAGCAGCCCATCGGGGGGCCAAGAGACCCAGTACTTC.

This clone is a singleton in its sample. V gene TRBV4-3 combines with J gene TRBJ1-2, with TRBD1 matching over 9 bases. The CDR3 is 17 amino acids. Germline V CDR1 and CDR2: LGHNA, YSLEER. V lost 3 bases to trimming and J lost 7 bases; unmatched junction nucleotides: 15. CDR3 DNA sequence: TGCGCCAGCAGCCAGGCCCTTACCCCCGGGACAGGGTTTGGCTACACCTTC. It yields the protein CASSQALTPGTGFGYTF.

The chain joins TRBV2 to TRBJ2-1, with D possibly being TRBD1 (5 bases). Trimming removed 5 bases from V and 0 bases from J, with 8 bases in between. CDR1 is SNHLY, CDR2 FYNNEI, per germline. This CDR3 comprises 14 residues. DNA of the CDR3: TGTGCCAGCAGTTTACAGGCCTCCTACAATGAGCAGTTCTTC. This sequence encodes CASSLQASYNEQFF.

The J gene is TRBJ1-4, the V gene TRBV7-9; D remains ambiguous. Looked up from germline, CDR1 is SEHNR and CDR2 is FQNEAQ (reference sequence). The V end lost 2 bases, the J end lost 8 bases, and 24 bases lay between the germline ends. CDR3 length equals 18 residues. The CDR3: CASSLSREKGVLVEKLFF. The CDR3 nucleotides read TGTGCCAGCAGCTTATCTCGGGAAAAGGGTGTTCTGGTAGAAAAACTGTTTTTT.

This clone turned up a few times. The rearrangement links TRBV19 to TRBJ2-5; tentative D call: TRBD2 (6 bases). Germline V gene lookup returns CDR1 LNHDA and CDR2 SQIVND (reference sequence). The CDR3 has 13 residues. Trimming shortened V by 9 bases and J by 2 bases, and 13 bases separated the two germline ends. As DNA, the CDR3 is TGTGCCAGCGGGACTCCCGTACAAGAGACCCAGTACTTC. Protein: CASGTPVQETQYF.

The chain combines TRBV6-5 with TRBJ2-1, with 10 bases aligning to TRBD2. CDR3 length: 16 amino acids. Germline V gene sequence: CDR1 MNHEY, CDR2 SVGAGI. J gave up 5 bases and V 2 bases, and 6 bases lay outside the gene matches. Here the CDR3 DNA reads TGTGCCAGCAGTTACGGAGCGGGGGGGAGGCACAATGAGCAGTTCTTC. It codes for CASSYGAGGRHNEQFF.

This clone was seen a few times. V is TRBV6-5 and J is TRBJ1-5, with 10 bases aligning to TRBD1. This CDR3 has 15 residues. CDR1 is MNHEY and CDR2 is SVGAGI in the germline V gene. V lost 0 bases, J lost 5 bases, and 1 base stayed unmatched. CDR3: CASSYSGTGDQPQHF. The CDR3 nucleotides are TGTGCCAGCAGTTACTCGGGGACAGGGGATCAGCCCCAGCATTTT.

This clone showed up just a few times. This chain joins TRBV7-8 and TRBJ1-5; the match to TRBD1 covers 10 bases. This CDR3 comprises 16 residues. Germline CDR1 reads SGHVS; CDR2 reads FQNEAQ. J lost 5 bases, V lost 5 bases, and 9 bases had no gene match. CDR3 protein: CASSRGQGGVYQPQHF. The CDR3 DNA is TGTGCCAGCAGCAGAGGACAGGGGGGAGTTTATCAGCCCCAGCATTTT.

The V call is TRBV13, the J call TRBJ2-3; 11 bases are shared with TRBD1. Trimming cost V 5 bases and J 7 bases; bases outside gene matches: 8. Germline CDR1 reads PRHDT; CDR2 reads FYEKMQ (reference sequence). CDR3 length: 15 residues. CDR3 loop: CASSPRTGGGNTQYF. DNA for the CDR3: TGTGCCAGCAGCCCCCGGACAGGGGGCGGAAATACGCAGTATTTT.

This chain uses TRBV6-6 with TRBJ2-3; D gene unclear. The germline V gene encodes CDR1 MNHNY and CDR2 SVGAGI (reference sequence). V dropped 11 bases and J dropped 6 bases, with 12 bases sitting between them. CDR3 length equals 11 residues. The CDR3 here is CAVQVGDTQYF. The CDR3 nucleotides read TGTGCCGTTCAGGTTGGGGATACGCAGTATTTT.

The chain carries TRBV5-6 and TRBJ1-1; the D is unclear. The CDR3 is made up of 15 amino acids. The V and J ends lost 0 bases and 4 bases respectively, with 13 bases between them. Germline V lookup: CDR1 SGHDT, CDR2 YYEEEE. CDR3 region: CASSLEPGFLTEAFF. The CDR3 region has the DNA TGTGCCAGCAGCTTGGAGCCGGGGTTCCTCACTGAAGCTTTCTTT. The full variable domain, completed using reference TRBV5-6 and TRBJ1-1, is DAGVTQSPTHLIKTRGQQVTLRCSPKSGHDTVSWYQQALGQGPQFIFQYYEEEERQRGNFPDRFSGHQFPNYSSELNVNALLLGDSALYLCASSLEPGFLTEAFFGQGTRLTVV.

The gene calls are TRBV29-1 and TRBJ2-3; 10 bases line up with TRBD2. V lost 7 bases and J lost 5; bases outside the gene matches: 12. Looked up from germline, CDR1 is SQVTM and CDR2 is ANQGSEA. The CDR3 runs 15 residues. The CDR3 DNA is TGCAGCGCCAAGTGGGCTAGCGGGGGTGGAGATACGCAGTATTTT. This codes for CSAKWASGGGDTQYF.

The chain links TRBV28 to TRBJ2-3; TRBD2 agrees at 8 bases. V trimming: 4 bases; J trimming: 6 bases; junction bases outside the gene matches: 9. Germline CDR1 MDHEN, CDR2 SYDVKM. The length of the CDR3 is 15 residues. The CDR3 DNA follows: TGTGCCAGCAGTTACCCCGGGACTAGAGATGATACGCAGTATTTT. Protein sequence: CASSYPGTRDDTQYF.

This chain joins TRBV9 and TRBJ1-2; possible D gene TRBD1, 6 bases. Germline-derived CDR1 and CDR2 are SGDLS and YYNGEE. This CDR3 has 15 amino acids. Deletions cut 0 bases from V and 8 bases from J, with 17 bases between. The CDR3 DNA sequence: TGTGCCAGCAGCGTAGAAGGCAGGGGTCCCAAGGGCTACACCTTC. Residues: CASSVEGRGPKGYTF.

This chain uses TRBV18 with TRBJ2-3; 8 nucleotides agree with TRBD1. V lost 3 bases and J lost 6; bases outside the gene matches: 2. The V gene's germline CDR1 is KGHSH and CDR2 LQKENI. The CDR3 totals 13 residues. The CDR3 spells CASSPWTGDTQYF. For the CDR3, the DNA is TGTGCCAGCTCACCTTGGACAGGGGATACGCAGTATTTT.

This clone was seen a handful of times. V gene TRBV3-1 (or the pseudogene TRBV3-2) combines with J gene TRBJ2-2, with 11 bases identical to TRBD2. Per germline, CDR1 LGHDT and CDR2 YNNKEL (reference sequence). The ends lost 8 bases at V and 6 bases at J; junction bases unmatched: 11. This CDR3 contains 16 residues. The CDR3 region is CASGRGSGGAPGELFF. The CDR3, as DNA: TGTGCCAGCGGTCGCGGTAGCGGGGGGGCCCCCGGGGAGCTGTTTTTT.

The rearrangement joins TRBV7-3 to TRBJ2-1; a possible D gene is TRBD2 (6 bases). V was pared by 0 bases and J by 0 bases, with 15 bases between. Per germline, CDR1 SGHTA and CDR2 FQGTGA. The CDR3 consists of 18 residues. The CDR3 here is CASSLTSTRGSSYNEQFF. For the CDR3, the DNA is TGTGCCAGCAGCTTAACCTCCACGCGGGGAAGCTCCTACAATGAGCAGTTCTTC.

The chain is built from TRBV4-1 and TRBJ2-5; possible D gene TRBD2, 5 bases. Per the germline V gene, CDR1 is MGHRA and CDR2 is YSYEKL. The CDR3 has 15 amino acids. V shed 5 bases and J shed 3 bases, with 16 bases lying between them. The CDR3 nucleotides read TGCGCCAGCAGCTCTACACCGGGAACCGAAGAGACCCAGTACTTC. Its protein product is CASSSTPGTEETQYF.

The sample holds a few counts of this clone. The chain uses TRBV5-5 and TRBJ2-7; 7 nucleotides line up with TRBD1. This CDR3 contains 13 residues. The germline gives CDR1 SGHKS, CDR2 YYEKEE (reference sequence). Trimming took 4 bases from V and 10 from J; bases not matched to a gene: 11. CDR3 region: CASSPWTGPLQYV. CDR3 bases: TGTGCCAGCAGCCCCTGGACAGGTCCGTTACAGTACGTC.

The V call is TRBV6-5, the J call TRBJ1-6; TRBD1 aligns across 7 bases. This CDR3 has 16 residues. The V gene's germline CDR1 is MNHEY and CDR2 SVGAGI. V was pared by 2 bases and J by 7 bases, with 8 bases of the junction left unmatched. The DNA for the CDR3 is TGTGCCAGCAGTTACCTCCCACAGGGGTCAAATTCACCCCTCCACTTT. It encodes CASSYLPQGSNSPLHF.

This chain joins TRBV7-9 and TRBJ2-1; 11 bases are a match to TRBD2. The J segment lost 3 bases and the V segment lost 5 bases, leaving 12 bases of the junction unmatched. The CDR3 totals 18 residues. Germline V gene sequence: CDR1 SEHNR, CDR2 FQNEAQ (reference sequence). CDR3 in amino acids: CASSDDPGLAAFYNEQFF. For the CDR3, the DNA is TGTGCCAGCAGCGACGACCCGGGACTAGCGGCCTTCTACAATGAGCAGTTCTTC.

Details on this clone: One junction end does not reproduce the germline sequence, and a read error may be involved. This rearrangement joins TRBV5-1 to TRBJ2-3; a possible D gene is TRBD1 (5 bases). In germline, CDR1 is SGHRS, CDR2 YFSETQ. The CDR3 covers 14 residues. This CDR3 reads CASRRQTSTDTQYF. The DNA for the CDR3 is TGCGCTAGCAGAAGACAGACCTCCACAGATACGCAGTATTTT.

This chain joins TRBV3-1 (or the pseudogene TRBV3-2) and TRBJ1-1, with a weak D call TRBD1 (5 bases). This CDR3 contains 18 residues. V gave up 0 bases and J gave up 0 bases, with 17 bases separating them. Germline-derived CDR1 and CDR2 are LGHDT and YNNKEL (reference sequence). The CDR3 here is CASSQDPHGGAVNTEAFF. In nucleotides, the CDR3 is TGTGCCAGCAGCCAAGACCCCCACGGAGGGGCCGTGAACACTGAAGCTTTCTTT.